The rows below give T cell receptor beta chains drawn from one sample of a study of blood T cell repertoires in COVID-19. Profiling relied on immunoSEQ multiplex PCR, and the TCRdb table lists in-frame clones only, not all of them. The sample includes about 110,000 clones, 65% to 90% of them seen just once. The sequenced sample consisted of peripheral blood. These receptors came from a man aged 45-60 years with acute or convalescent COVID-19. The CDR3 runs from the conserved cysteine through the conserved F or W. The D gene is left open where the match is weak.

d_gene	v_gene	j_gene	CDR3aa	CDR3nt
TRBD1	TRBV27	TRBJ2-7	CASSSPLRTGSYEQYF	TGTGCCAGCAGTTCTCCGCTCCGGACAGGATCCTACGAGCAGTACTTC
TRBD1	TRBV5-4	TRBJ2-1	CASSRPGGQGAGDEQFF	TGTGCCAGCAGCCGACCAGGGGGCCAGGGGGCCGGAGATGAGCAGTTCTTC
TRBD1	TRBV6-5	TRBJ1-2	CASSPTGVSYTF	TGTGCCAGCAGCCCGACAGGGGTGAGCTACACCTTC
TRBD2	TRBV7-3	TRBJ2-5	CASSSSRDSGEGQYF	TGTGCCAGCAGCTCCTCCCGTGATAGCGGGGAGGGCCAGTACTTC
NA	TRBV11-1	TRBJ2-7	CASSLRDKYEQYF	TGTGCCAGCAGCCTCCGGGACAAGTACGAGCAGTACTTC
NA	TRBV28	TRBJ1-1	CASRDWSVPEAFF	TGTGCCAGCAGGGACTGGAGCGTACCTGAAGCTTTCTTT
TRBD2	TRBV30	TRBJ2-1	CAWTDRRSLAGSHEQFF	TGTGCCTGGACGGACAGGAGGTCGCTAGCGGGAAGCCATGAGCAGTTCTTC
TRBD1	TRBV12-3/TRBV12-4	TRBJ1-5	CASSPTGEQPQHF	TGTGCCAGCAGCCCTACAGGGGAGCAGCCCCAGCATTTT
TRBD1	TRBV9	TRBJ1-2	CASSWDRGHSGYTF	TGTGCCAGCAGCTGGGACAGGGGGCATAGTGGCTACACCTTC
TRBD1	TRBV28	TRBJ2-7	CASSSPREVGTGGGWEQYF	TGTGCCAGCAGTTCACCTCGCGAGGTCGGGACAGGGGGTGGTTGGGAGCAGTACTTC